This section outlines one T cell receptor (beta chain) sequence together with its context. The data derive from a study of blood T cells in healthy people across ages. Together with a sample-barcoded 5' primer, a J-beta primer mix was included in a second PCR lasting about 6 to 12 cycles. Template switching added a 12-random-nucleotide identifier to every cDNA molecule. MiXCR was run by TCRdb on the 5' RACE reads, yielding one entry per CDR3 protein. The sample gives hundreds of thousands of distinct CDR3 sequences, about 43% of which show up once; about 30% is in the top ten. The receptor comes from an elderly man in good health. The sequencing input was blood.

CDR3 region: CASRRPGLAGAGNEQYF. CDR3 bases: TGTGCCAGCAGAAGACCAGGACTAGCGGGAGCTGGGAATGAGCAGTACTTC. J is TRBJ2-7 and V is TRBV27; 13 bases line up with TRBD2. Germline V gene lookup returns CDR1 MNHEY and CDR2 SMNVEV (reference sequence). The CDR3 is 17 residues long. Germline trimming cut 6 bases from V and 7 bases from J; bases unmatched to any gene: 15.